One sample yielded the 17 T cell receptor beta chains listed below, sequenced in a study of blood T cell repertoires in COVID-19. This table comes from immunoSEQ multiplex PCR, and its TCRdb copy is limited to in-frame clones, with some not included. The top ten clones hold about 10% of a sample with 390,000 or so clones, approximately 87% of them seen once. Sequenced material: PBMCs or T cells enriched from blood (not recorded which). The receptors were gathered from a woman between 50 and 59 years old who had recovered from COVID-19.

With respect to this clone: Other nucleotide sequences in the sample specify the same CDR3. The chain joins TRBV28 to TRBJ2-7; TRBD1 matches at 9 bases. Germline V gene sequence: CDR1 MDHEN, CDR2 SYDVKM. Trimming removed 5 bases from V and 2 bases from J; junction bases left unmatched: 7. The CDR3 consists of 15 residues. The CDR3 protein is CASSPGQGPPYEQYF. The CDR3, as DNA: TGTGCCAGCAGTCCCGGACAGGGGCCCCCCTACGAGCAGTACTTC.

V is TRBV7-2 and J is TRBJ2-3; 14 bases align to TRBD2. V lost 5 bases to trimming and J lost 2 bases; unmatched junction nucleotides: 6. The CDR3 consists of 17 residues. The germline gives CDR1 SGHTA, CDR2 FQGNSA. The CDR3 loop reads CASSEGTSGGSTDTQYF. CDR3 nucleotide sequence: TGTGCCAGCAGCGAGGGGACTAGCGGGGGATCCACAGATACGCAGTATTTT.

The sample holds one count of this clone. The chain carries TRBV12-5 and TRBJ2-7; 8 positions agree with TRBD1. The CDR3 is made up of 15 amino acids. V was pared by 3 bases and J by 6 bases, with 10 bases of the junction left unmatched. Germline CDR1 and CDR2: LGHNT and FRNRAP. The CDR3 is CASGFARQGQGEQYF. CDR3 nucleotides: TGTGCTAGTGGTTTTGCAAGACAGGGGCAGGGCGAGCAGTACTTC.

The chain carries TRBV3-1 (or the pseudogene TRBV3-2) and TRBJ2-1, with D tentatively TRBD1 (6 bases). V was pared by 7 bases and J by 0 bases, with 13 bases between. The CDR3 extends over 15 amino acids. Germline assignment: CDR1 LGHDT and CDR2 YNNKEL (reference sequence). The CDR3 coding sequence is TGTGCCAGCACGGCACAGGGATTCTCCTACAATGAGCAGTTCTTC. Its protein is CASTAQGFSYNEQFF.

The chain uses TRBV5-8 and TRBJ2-5; 11 bases align to TRBD2. With V trimmed by 6 bases and J by 5 bases, 18 bases remained unmatched. CDR3 length equals 18 residues. CDR1 is SGHTS, CDR2 YDEGEE, per germline. For the CDR3, the DNA is TGTGCCAGCACCCCTCGCCAATTTAGCGGGGGGGCCGGGGAGACCCAGTACTTC. Amino acids: CASTPRQFSGGAGETQYF.

This clone was counted many times. The chain joins TRBV30 to TRBJ1-2; 10 bases are a match to TRBD1. With 0 bases clipped from V and 7 bases from J, the junction kept 5 bases outside the gene matches. The CDR3 spans 14 residues. The germline V gene encodes CDR1 GTSNPN and CDR2 SVGIG (reference sequence). The CDR3 here is CAWSVDRGLGGYTF. CDR3 DNA: TGTGCCTGGAGTGTCGACAGGGGGCTGGGTGGCTACACCTTC. Full variable domain (missing parts from reference TRBV30 and TRBJ1-2): SQTIHQWPATLVQPVGSPLSLECTVEGTSNPNLYWYRQAAGRGLQLLFYSVGIGQISSEVPQNLSASRPQDRQFILSSKKLLLSDSGFYLCAWSVDRGLGGYTFGSGTRLTVV.

The chain joins TRBV18 to TRBJ1-4; the D is unclear. Germline-derived CDR1 and CDR2 are KGHSH and LQKENI. There are 14 residues in the CDR3. V lost 2 bases, J lost 8 bases, and 12 bases lay in between. The CDR3 bases are TGTGCCAGCTCACCATTAGCGAATGAGGAAAAACTGTTTTTT. The encoded protein is CASSPLANEEKLFF.

There are a few counts of this clone. The CDR3 is CASSWKLTGKDEQYF. The CDR3 bases are TGCGCCAGCAGCTGGAAACTGACAGGGAAGGACGAGCAGTACTTC. The chain is built from TRBV5-1 and TRBJ2-7; TRBD1 aligns across 7 bases. Germline CDR1 SGHRS, CDR2 YFSETQ. CDR3 length: 15 amino acids. V shed 3 bases, J shed 5 bases, and the junction held 11 bases outside the gene matches.

V usage is TRBV27 and J usage is TRBJ2-7; 9 positions agree with TRBD1. The CDR3 is made up of 15 amino acids. Per germline, CDR1 MNHEY and CDR2 SMNVEV (reference sequence). V lost 4 bases, J lost 4 bases, and 8 bases stayed unmatched. CDR3 amino acids: CASSYRTGVPYEQYF. CDR3 nucleotides: TGTGCCAGCAGTTACCGGACAGGGGTCCCGTACGAGCAGTACTTC.

This chain links TRBV5-6 with TRBJ2-3; D is undetermined. Trimming removed 1 base at V and 7 bases at J, with 4 bases between. Germline V CDR1 and CDR2: SGHDT, YYEEEE. The CDR3 runs 11 residues. CDR3 in DNA: TGTGCCAGCAGCTTGTCAAATACGCAGTATTTT. Translated: CASSLSNTQYF.

The chain couples TRBV18 to TRBJ1-1, with 9 bases identical to TRBD1. The CDR3 contains 15 residues. In germline, CDR1 is KGHSH, CDR2 LQKENI. With V trimmed by 2 bases and J by 6 bases, 7 bases remained unmatched. CDR3 amino acids: CASSPLGQGRSEAFF. DNA of the CDR3: TGTGCCAGCTCACCATTGGGACAGGGAAGGTCTGAAGCTTTCTTT.

The CDR3 is CASSSRRVEWAEAFF. In DNA form, the CDR3 reads TGTGCCAGCAGCTCCAGACGGGTTGAGTGGGCTGAAGCTTTCTTT. The rearrangement joins TRBV5-8 to TRBJ1-1; D gene ambiguous. This CDR3 is 15 amino acids long. V lost 3 bases to trimming and J lost 6 bases, with 18 bases between them. From germline, CDR1 is SGHTS and CDR2 YDEGEE.

The chain couples TRBV2 to TRBJ2-2; perhaps TRBD2 as D (6 bases). Germline assignment: CDR1 SNHLY and CDR2 FYNNEI. The CDR3 sequence is 14 residues long. V was trimmed by 6 bases and J by 2 bases, leaving 10 bases between them. The CDR3 loop is CASRPTSNTGELFF. CDR3 DNA sequence: TGTGCCAGCAGGCCCACTAGCAACACCGGGGAGCTGTTTTTT.

The chain couples TRBV6-2 or TRBV6-3 to TRBJ2-5; the D is unclear. The CDR3 length is 14 residues. Germline V gene data show CDR1 as MNHEY and CDR2 as SVGEGT. The germline V and J ends were trimmed by 5 bases and 5 bases, with 15 bases remaining between them. CDR3 nucleotide sequence: TGTGCCAGCAGTGTGCAGCTAACGAGGGAGACCCAGTACTTC. The encoded protein is CASSVQLTRETQYF.

The CDR3 DNA is TGTGCCAGCAGCAGGGGGCCGGGCGGGGAGCTGTTTTTT. The encoded protein is CASSRGPGGELFF. The chain couples TRBV27 to TRBJ2-2; 8 bases line up with TRBD1. CDR1 is MNHEY and CDR2 is SMNVEV in the germline V gene (reference sequence). With 6 bases clipped from V and 7 bases from J, the junction kept 4 bases outside the gene matches. This CDR3 spans 13 amino acids.

This clone appeared a single time. The V gene is TRBV4-2, the J gene TRBJ2-2, with TRBD1 matching over 7 bases. Per germline, CDR1 LGHNA and CDR2 YNFKEQ. This CDR3 region has 15 residues. The junction had 0 bases not matched to a gene; V was cut back by 1 base and J by 1 base. The CDR3 loop reads CASSQGQGNTGELFF. CDR3 nucleotide sequence: TGTGCCAGCAGCCAAGGACAGGGGAACACCGGGGAGCTGTTTTTT.

This chain links TRBV29-1 with TRBJ1-3; 8 bases align to TRBD1. The V segment lost 0 bases and the J segment 4 bases; nucleotides outside the gene matches: 11. The CDR3 length is 17 residues. Germline lookup yields CDR1 SQVTM and CDR2 ANQGSEA. This CDR3 reads CSVEEVLGQGGGNTIYF. CDR3 nucleotides: TGCAGCGTTGAAGAGGTGCTCGGACAGGGAGGGGGAAACACCATATATTTT.